A selection of T cell receptor beta chains follows, all from one sample in a study of cytomegalovirus exposure and HLA in healthy donors. Clones were sequenced by immunoSEQ multiplex PCR, and TCRdb holds only the in-frame ones, with some missing. The sample has roughly 120,000 clones; the top ten hold 3.7%. The sample comprised PBMCs. Every receptor here comes from a man aged 25 to 40 in good health and CMV-seronegative. Each CDR3 is given with its conserved first and last residue.

V: TRBV12-5; CDR3: CASGQLSGGEQYF
V: TRBV11-3; CDR3: CASSLGRETQYF
V: TRBV11-1; CDR3: CASSWGRGYEQYF
V: TRBV9; CDR3: CASSPPGVHEQYF
V: TRBV2; CDR3: CASLRQSYGYTF
V: TRBV7-9; CDR3: CASSSRQRLTETQYF
V: TRBV5-1; CDR3: CASSDLAGAQETQYF
V: TRBV11-2; CDR3: CASSSGQGAPYEQFF
V: TRBV10-3; CDR3: CATTDRGDNYGYTF
V: TRBV19; CDR3: CASSPGRQGPYTEAFF
V: TRBV28; CDR3: CASSLGRGARTNEKLFF
V: TRBV10-3; CDR3: CAISPRGSLTSGVPYNEQFF
V: TRBV7-2; CDR3: CASSLMGQRNQPQHF
V: TRBV6-1; CDR3: CASSETGVSGDEQFF
V: TRBV2; CDR3: CASSEATGGASYEQYF
V: TRBV10-3; CDR3: CAISESDRNNQPQHF
V: TRBV5-8; CDR3: CASSVRTGSYEQYF
V: TRBV13; CDR3: CASSLGMNTEAFF
V: TRBV7-2; CDR3: CASSFSPDRVAYEQYF
V: TRBV2; CDR3: CARETGNYGYTF
V: TRBV19; CDR3: CASSAGRSSYNEQFF
V: TRBV15; CDR3: CATSRVGTGSPGANVLTF
V: TRBV7-3; CDR3: CASSSGTGRAFF
V: TRBV7-6; CDR3: CASSPGQFSYEQYF
V: TRBV10-3; CDR3: CAISANRGEYEQYF
V: TRBV19; CDR3: CATTRSWTWAEAFF
V: TRBV5-1; CDR3: CASSPPGLLDTGELFF
V: TRBV6-4; CDR3: CASSDRWGGQNEQFF
V: TRBV18; CDR3: CASSPLSAGPGSYEQYF
V: TRBV13; CDR3: CASSFLTGGESLARQYF
V: TRBV2; CDR3: CASSEVGQGGNQPQHF